These T cell receptor beta chains were read from a single sample in a study of patients and donors after allogeneic stem cell transplantation. In TCRdb, the RT-PCR reads were re-called with MiXCR into one record per CDR3 protein. The table lists roughly 200,000 distinct CDR3 sequences, 41% of them singletons. Sequencing was done on a sample of blood, either unsorted or a sorted T cell fraction (not recorded which). These receptors all come from a human donor who was either an allogeneic HSCT recipient or a stem cell or donor lymphocyte infusion donor (not recorded which). It is not recorded whose cells these are; they may come from a transplant donor. Both conserved end residues are part of each CDR3. A D gene is named only where the DNA matches it firmly. The size field is filled for only some rows; it gives once, few, many or a size class.

TGTGCCAGCACCGTGAGCGGGAGTACCTACAATGAGCAGTTCTTC	CASTVSGSTYNEQFF	TRBJ2-1	.	TRBV12-3/TRBV12-4	TRBD2
TGCGCCAGCAGGACCGGGACGGTGAACACTGAAGCTTTCTTT	CASRTGTVNTEAFF	TRBJ1-1	.	TRBV5-1	.
TGCGCCAGCTCGAGGGGAGAAAGGCGTGGCTACACCTTC	CASSRGERRGYTF	TRBJ1-2	.	TRBV5-1	.
TGTGCCAGCAGCCAATCCCCAGCGATATCTGGAAACACCATATATTTT	CASSQSPAISGNTIYF	TRBJ1-3	few	TRBV16	.
TGTGCCAGCAGCGGGACAGGCGGACTCTATGGCTACACCTTC	CASSGTGGLYGYTF	TRBJ1-2	.	TRBV9	TRBD1
TGCAGCACGAGGGGGGTCATGAACACTGAAGCTTTCTTT	CSTRGVMNTEAFF	TRBJ1-1	.	TRBV29-1	.
TGCAGAGTAGTACGGGAAATCTCGCCTTTTGAGCAGTACTTC	CRVVREISPFEQYF	TRBJ2-7	.	TRBV20-1	.
TGTGCCTGGAGTTTACAGGGGATAAACTATGGCTACACCTTC	CAWSLQGINYGYTF	TRBJ1-2	.	TRBV30	TRBD1
TGCGCCAGCAGCTTGGACTTAGGCTCGAACACCGGGGAGCTGTTTTTT	CASSLDLGSNTGELFF	TRBJ2-2	.	TRBV5-1	.
TGTGCCAGCAGTTGGGGACTAGGGCTGAACAATGAGCAGTTCTTC	CASSWGLGLNNEQFF	TRBJ2-1	.	TRBV12-3/TRBV12-4	TRBD2
TGCGCCAGCAGCTTGACAGGGGGCTTCTCCTATGGCTACACCTTC	CASSLTGGFSYGYTF	TRBJ1-2	few	TRBV5-1	TRBD1
TGTGCCAGCAGCTCCCCAGGGCGGGAGTACTACAATGAGCAGTTCTTC	CASSSPGREYYNEQFF	TRBJ2-1	few	TRBV7-9	TRBD2
TGTGCCACCAGTGATTATAGCAATCAGCCCCAGCATTTT	CATSDYSNQPQHF	TRBJ1-5	.	TRBV24-1	.
TGTGCCAGCAGTCCGCTCTCGGGCACAGATACGCAGTATTTT	CASSPLSGTDTQYF	TRBJ2-3	few	TRBV12-3/TRBV12-4	.
TGTGCCAGCAGCCTAACCGGGGATAACACTGAAGCTTTCTTT	CASSLTGDNTEAFF	TRBJ1-1	few	TRBV12-3/TRBV12-4	.
TGTGCCAGCAGTTCGTACACTCACAACTCGGGGGGCTACACCTTC	CASSSYTHNSGGYTF	TRBJ1-2	few	TRBV12-3/TRBV12-4	.
TGTGCCAGCAGTGAATGGGGACGGGGCTACACCTTC	CASSEWGRGYTF	TRBJ1-2	.	TRBV2	.
TGTGCCAGCAGCTTAGCCGGGACAGGGGACTACGAGCAGTACTTC	CASSLAGTGDYEQYF	TRBJ2-7	many	TRBV7-8	TRBD1